This paragraph reports one T cell receptor beta chain. This sample was included in a study of blood T cell repertoires in COVID-19. The wider study: Material from acute and convalescent COVID-19 was sourced from the United States, Italy and Spain. In each case, the material was cDNA or gDNA derived from T cells, B-cell-depleted T cells, or PBMCs.

Authors' processing steps: Reference gene primer amplification gave nucleated cell count estimates. Method: immunoSEQ multiplex PCR; TCRdb's copy keeps in-frame clones and lacks some. For V, J and clone size, that table is used; D and trimming come from the DNA. The profile shows 200,000 to 300,000 clones, 88% of them singletons. Germline V gives CDR1 SGHRS, CDR2 YFSETQ. The CDR3 is 16 amino acids. The V and J ends lost 8 bases and 0 bases respectively, with 15 bases between them. The sequence derives from a man between 60 and 75 years old who had recovered from COVID-19. Sequenced sample: peripheral blood. The chain couples TRBV5-1 to TRBJ1-6, with D possibly matching TRBD1 (5 bases). CDR3 coding DNA: TGCGCCAGTGGGACTGAACGAAGCTCCTATAATTCACCCCTCCACTTT. Protein: CASGTERSSYNSPLHF. The whole variable domain, filled in from reference TRBV5-1 and TRBJ1-6, reads KAGVTQTPRYLIKTRGQQVTLSCSPISGHRSVSWYQQTPGQGLQFLFEYFSETQRNKGNFPGRFSGRQFSNSRSEMNVSTLELGDSALYLCASGTERSSYNSPLHFGNGTRLTVT.